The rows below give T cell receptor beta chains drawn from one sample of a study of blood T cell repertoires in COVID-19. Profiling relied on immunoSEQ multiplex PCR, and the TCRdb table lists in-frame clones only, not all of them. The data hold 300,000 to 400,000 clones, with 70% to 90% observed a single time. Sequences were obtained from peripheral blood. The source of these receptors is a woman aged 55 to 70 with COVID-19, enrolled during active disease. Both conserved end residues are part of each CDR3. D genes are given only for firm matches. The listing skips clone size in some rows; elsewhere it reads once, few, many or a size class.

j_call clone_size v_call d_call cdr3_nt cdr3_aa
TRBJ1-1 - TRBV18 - TGTGCCAGCTCACCAGGGCTACAGACCAACACTGAAGCTTTCTTT CASSPGLQTNTEAFF
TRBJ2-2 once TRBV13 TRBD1 TGTGCCAGCAGCTTAGGCGGGACAGGGGGAAACACCGGGGAGCTGTTTTTT CASSLGGTGGNTGELFF
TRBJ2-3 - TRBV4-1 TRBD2 TGCGCCAGCAGCCGGGAGCGGGGGCCTATAGATACGCAGTATTTT CASSRERGPIDTQYF
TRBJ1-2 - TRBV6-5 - TGTGCCAGCACCAAGCAGGGAGGCTACACCTTC CASTKQGGYTF
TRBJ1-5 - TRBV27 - TGTGCCAGCAGTTTACAGGGGCATCAGCCCCAGCATTTT CASSLQGHQPQHF
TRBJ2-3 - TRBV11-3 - TGTGCCAGCAGCCGAGGTTACTATACCAGCACAGATACGCAGTATTTT CASSRGYYTSTDTQYF
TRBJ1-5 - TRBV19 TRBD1 TGTGCCAGTAGGATTACAGGGGCGAGCAATCAGCCCCAGCATTTT CASRITGASNQPQHF
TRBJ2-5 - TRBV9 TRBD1 TGTGCCAGCAGCGTAGGACCAGACAGGGAAGAGACCCAGTACTTC CASSVGPDREETQYF
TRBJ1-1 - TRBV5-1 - TGCGCCAGCAGCTTAGGAGGCCCTGAAGCTTTCTTT CASSLGGPEAFF
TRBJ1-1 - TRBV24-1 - TGTGCCACCAGTGGGGTGTTTAGTAAGGCTCGGGGTACTGAAGCTTTCTTT CATSGVFSKARGTEAFF
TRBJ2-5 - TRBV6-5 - TGTGCCAGCTCTTGGGGGCGGAGAGAGACCCAGTACTTC CASSWGRRETQYF
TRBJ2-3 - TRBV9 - TGTGCCAGCAGCGCCTTCACAGATACGCAGTATTTT CASSAFTDTQYF
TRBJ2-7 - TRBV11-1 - TGTGCCAGCAGCTTAGGGGGCAGGGATGGCGAGCAGTACTTC CASSLGGRDGEQYF
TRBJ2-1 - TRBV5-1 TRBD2 TGCGCCAGCACCCGACTAGCGGGGGGGATATACAATGAGCAGTTCTTC CASTRLAGGIYNEQFF
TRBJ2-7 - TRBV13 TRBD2 TGTGCCAGCAGCTTGCCTAGCGGGGGGGTCGAGCAGTACTTC CASSLPSGGVEQYF
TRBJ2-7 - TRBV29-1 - TGCAGCGTTGAAGGGCTCCCTGGGGACATAGGGTACGAGCAGTACTTC CSVEGLPGDIGYEQYF
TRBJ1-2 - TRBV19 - TGTGCCAGTAGTATTTGGCCGAATGGCGGCTACACCTTC CASSIWPNGGYTF
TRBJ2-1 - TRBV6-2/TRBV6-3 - TGTGCCAGCAGTTACTTGACAGCCCCTGTGGATGAGCAGTTCTTC CASSYLTAPVDEQFF
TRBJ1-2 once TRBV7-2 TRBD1 TGTGCCAGCAGCTGGGACAGGGGGCTCTATGGCTACACCTTC CASSWDRGLYGYTF
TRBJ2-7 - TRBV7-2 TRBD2 TGTGCCAGCAGCTTAGGGGACTACGCCTACGAGCAGTACTTC CASSLGDYAYEQYF
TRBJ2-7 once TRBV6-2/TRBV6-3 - TGTGCCAGCAGTTACTTCCGGGAACCCCGCTACGAGCAGTACTTC CASSYFREPRYEQYF
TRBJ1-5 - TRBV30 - TGTGCCTGGAGTGGCACAGACAATCAGCCCCAGCATTTT CAWSGTDNQPQHF
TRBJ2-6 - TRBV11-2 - TGTGCCAGCAGCCGCTCTGGGGCCAACGTCCTGACTTTC CASSRSGANVLTF
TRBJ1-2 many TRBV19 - TGTGCCAGTAGTAACCCGGGACTATCTGGCTACACCTTC CASSNPGLSGYTF
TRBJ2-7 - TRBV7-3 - TGTGCCGTACGGGGGAATACCTACGAGCAGTACTTC CAVRGNTYEQYF
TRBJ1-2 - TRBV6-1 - TGTGCCAGCAGTGAAACGATAACTTCGAACTATGGCTACACCTTC CASSETITSNYGYTF
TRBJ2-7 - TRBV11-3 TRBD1 TGTGCCAGCAGCTGGGCGGGACAGGGGACCGAGCAGTACTTC CASSWAGQGTEQYF
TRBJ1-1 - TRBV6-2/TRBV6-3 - TGTGCCAGCAGTTACTTTTCGGGCAGGGAAGGTGAAGCTTTCTTT CASSYFSGREGEAFF
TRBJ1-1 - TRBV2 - TGTGCCAGAGCGCGGTCAGCGGGTGGGAACACTGAAGCTTTCTTT CARARSAGGNTEAFF
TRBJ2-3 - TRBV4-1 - TGCGCCAGCAGCCGCAGTCCACGGGGGGCGATGACAGATACGCAGTATTTT CASSRSPRGAMTDTQYF
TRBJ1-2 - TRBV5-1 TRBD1 TGCGCCAGCAGCTTGCCAGGGGGAGACTATGGCTACACCTTC CASSLPGGDYGYTF
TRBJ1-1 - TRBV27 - TGTGCCAGCAGCCCTAGCCGGCTGAACACTGAAGCTTTCTTT CASSPSRLNTEAFF
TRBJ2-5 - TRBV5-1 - TGCGCCAGCGAACAGAACTCTCGGGAGACCCAGTACTTC CASEQNSRETQYF
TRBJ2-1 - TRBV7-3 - TGTGCCAGCAGCCCCAGGTCGTATAGGGGAGGGCAGTTCTTC CASSPRSYRGGQFF
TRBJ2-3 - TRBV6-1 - TGTGCCAGCAGTGAAGCCGGGGGAGATACGCAGTATTTT CASSEAGGDTQYF